This TCR beta chain was retrieved from a study of shared clonotypes between healthy human individuals. Naive CD8 isolation took CD45RO-negative cells positively selected for CCR7 and excluded terminally differentiated effector memory CD45RA+ cells. Assay: immunoSEQ multiplex PCR; the TCRdb copy retains only in-frame clones and omits some. The repertoire holds hundreds of thousands of clones, with roughly 96% as singletons. Germline V gives CDR1 MDHEN, CDR2 SYDVKM. The CDR3 length is 14 residues. V lost 3 bases and J 10 bases, leaving 18 bases between the germline ends. Specimen: naive CD8+ T cells sorted from blood. The sequence was collected from a woman aged 30 to 39 in good health. This chain links TRBV28 with TRBJ1-1; D remains unclear. CDR3 loop: CASSFFGPTEGAFF. The CDR3 DNA is TGTGCCAGCAGTTTTTTTGGACCTACGGAGGGAGCTTTCTTT.